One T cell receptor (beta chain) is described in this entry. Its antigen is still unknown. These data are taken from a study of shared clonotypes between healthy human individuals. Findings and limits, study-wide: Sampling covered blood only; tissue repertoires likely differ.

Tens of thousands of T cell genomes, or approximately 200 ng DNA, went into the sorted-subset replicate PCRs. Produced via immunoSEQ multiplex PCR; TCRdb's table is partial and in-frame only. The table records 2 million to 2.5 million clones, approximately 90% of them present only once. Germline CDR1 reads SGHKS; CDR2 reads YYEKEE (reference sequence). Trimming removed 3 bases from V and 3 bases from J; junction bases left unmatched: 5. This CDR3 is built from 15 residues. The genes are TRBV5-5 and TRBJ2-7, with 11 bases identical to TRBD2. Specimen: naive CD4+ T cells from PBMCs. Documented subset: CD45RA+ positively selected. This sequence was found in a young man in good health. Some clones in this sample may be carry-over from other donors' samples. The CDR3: CASSSLAGGYYEQYF. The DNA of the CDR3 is TGTGCCAGCAGCTCGCTAGCGGGAGGATACTACGAGCAGTACTTC.